What follows are 28 T cell receptor beta chains derived from one specimen sequenced in a study of blood T cells in healthy people across ages. Next came a second PCR, run for 7 to 11 cycles, which used a sample-barcoded 5' primer along with a J-beta primer mix. In TCRdb, the 5' RACE reads were re-called with MiXCR into one record per CDR3 protein. The sample lists 1.5 million to 2 million distinct CDR3 sequences, 28% seen once, with 7.7% in the top ten. The source material was blood. All receptors derive from a woman aged 25 to 45 in good health.

This clonotype came up many times. The V gene is TRBV20-1, the J gene TRBJ2-7; 8 nucleotides line up with TRBD1. Trimming cost V 8 bases and J 6 bases; bases outside gene matches: 21. Per germline, CDR1 DFQATT and CDR2 SNEGSKA (reference sequence). This CDR3 has 16 amino acids. The CDR3 DNA reads as TGCAGTCCACCAGACGCGTCGGTCAGGGGGCGCAGCGAGCAGTACTTC. Protein: CSPPDASVRGRSEQYF.

This clonotype was found a few times. The chain couples TRBV2 to TRBJ2-1, with D perhaps matching TRBD2 (6 bases). The germline gives CDR1 SNHLY, CDR2 FYNNEI. There are 14 residues in the CDR3. Trimming took off 1 base at V and 6 bases at J, with 10 bases between the two ends. The CDR3 DNA is TGTGCCAGCAGTGAAGGGGGACTTATCAATGAGCAGTTCTTC. It is translated as CASSEGGLINEQFF.

This clonotype was seen many times. The chain joins TRBV20-1 to TRBJ1-2; tentatively, D is TRBD1 (6 bases). Germline V gene lookup returns CDR1 DFQATT and CDR2 SNEGSKA (reference sequence). This CDR3 spans 11 amino acids. V dropped 6 bases and J dropped 12 bases, with 17 bases sitting between them. The CDR3: CSASQQGRNTF. In DNA, the CDR3 is TGCAGTGCATCCCAACAGGGTCGTAACACCTTC.

Details on this clonotype: A read error may be the cause here, since a much bigger clone is one base away. The chain uses TRBV7-2 and TRBJ1-2, with TRBD1 matching over 7 bases. Per germline, CDR1 SGHTA and CDR2 FQGNSA. The CDR3 is 14 residues long. CDR3 bases: TGTGCCAGCAGCCCCGGCAGGGGGGTTCTTGGCCACACCTTC. Amino acids: CASSPGRGVLGHTF.

This chain links TRBV14 with TRBJ2-1; either TRBD1 or TRBD2 may fit D (5 bases each). Trimming cost V 2 bases and J 15 bases, with 17 bases left between them. The CDR3 length is 13 residues. CDR1 and CDR2 (germline): SGHDN, FVKESK. CDR3 sequence: CASSQSWDGSAFF. Here the CDR3 DNA reads TGTGCCAGCAGCCAATCTTGGGACGGATCAGCGTTCTTC.

This clonotype appeared many times. The chain links TRBV6-5 to TRBJ2-1; a weak D match, TRBD1 (5 bases). CDR1 MNHEY and CDR2 SVGAGI come from the germline V gene. The length of the CDR3 is 11 residues. The V end was cut by 6 bases, the J end by 10 bases, with 10 bases between. As DNA, the CDR3 is TGTGCCAGCAGGACAGTGGCCGAGCAGTTCTTC. This sequence encodes CASRTVAEQFF.

This clonotype was seen only a few times. CDR3 residues: CASSLDGVNIQYF. The CDR3 region has the DNA TGCGCCAGCAGCCTGGACGGGGTAAACATTCAGTACTTC. The chain is built from TRBV5-1 and TRBJ2-4; D is possibly TRBD2 (5 bases). V shed 4 bases and J shed 6 bases, with 11 bases lying between them. Germline V lookup: CDR1 SGHRS, CDR2 YFSETQ. The CDR3 length is 13 residues.

With respect to this clonotype: An end of the junction differs from the germline gene, which may be a read error. The genes are TRBV4-2 and TRBJ1-5, with TRBD1 matching over 7 bases. Germline CDR1 is LGHNA and CDR2 is YNFKEQ. The CDR3 spans 19 residues. In DNA, the CDR3 is TGTGCCAGCAGCCAAGAAGGGGATCTCGGACTCGCCGTGGGACAGCCCCGGCATTTT. Its protein product is CASSQEGDLGLAVGQPRHF.

To note about this clonotype: At one boundary the junction diverges from the germline segment, which might be a read error. V usage is TRBV27 and J usage is TRBJ2-7; possibly TRBD1 for D (6 bases). The V gene's germline CDR1 is MNHEY and CDR2 SMNVEV (reference sequence). The CDR3 runs to 12 residues. In nucleotides, the CDR3 is TGTACCAGCAGTTCCGGACAGTACGAGCAGTACTTC. This sequence encodes CTSSSGQYEQYF.

In its sample, this clonotype was seen a few times. The gene calls are TRBV29-1 and TRBJ1-4, with 8 bases matching TRBD1. Germline CDR1 reads SQVTM; CDR2 reads ANQGSEA. The CDR3 contains 17 residues. V trimming: 0 bases; J trimming: 6 bases; junction bases outside the gene matches: 12. The CDR3, as DNA: TGCAGCGTTGAAGATTCCGGGACAGGCCCCGAGGATGAAAAACTGTTTTTT. Residues: CSVEDSGTGPEDEKLFF.

The J gene is TRBJ2-1, the V gene TRBV4-1; D is possibly TRBD1 (6 bases). Germline CDR1 is MGHRA and CDR2 is YSYEKL. The CDR3 has 16 residues. V was cut by 0 bases and J by 8 bases, with 17 bases left in between. CDR3 in DNA: TGCGCCAGCAGCCAAGATACCGGGACACCCTTGGATGAGCAGTTCTTC. The encoded protein is CASSQDTGTPLDEQFF.

This clonotype was seen a few times. V and J are TRBV5-5 and TRBJ2-1; D possibly corresponds to TRBD2 (5 bases). The CDR3 totals 14 residues. CDR1 is SGHKS, CDR2 YYEKEE, per germline (reference sequence). V was cut by 5 bases and J by 0 bases, with 9 bases left in between. The CDR3 region has the DNA TGTGCCAGCAGTCACCGGGACTCCTACAATGAGCAGTTCTTC. It encodes CASSHRDSYNEQFF. The complete variable domain, with remaining parts taken from reference TRBV5-5 and TRBJ2-1, reads DAGVTQSPTHLIKTRGQQVTLRCSPISGHKSVSWYQQVLGQGPQFIFQYYEKEERGRGNFPDRFSARQFPNYSSELNVNALLLGDSALYLCASSHRDSYNEQFFGPGTRLTVL.

There are many counts of this clonotype. This sequence joins TRBV4-1 and TRBJ2-5; 12 nucleotides match TRBD2. CDR3 length: 16 residues. The V gene end was trimmed by 4 bases and the J gene end by 8 bases; junction bases not matched to a gene: 11. Germline V gives CDR1 MGHRA, CDR2 YSYEKL. The CDR3 loop reads CASSLKLKLAGGTQYF. The CDR3 bases are TGCGCCAGCAGCCTGAAACTTAAACTAGCGGGGGGAACCCAGTACTTC.

This clonotype was observed a few times. V usage is TRBV7-9 and J usage is TRBJ1-5, with no clear D. Germline loops: CDR1 SEHNR, CDR2 FQNEAQ (reference sequence). V dropped 5 bases and J dropped 6 bases, with 11 bases sitting between them. This CDR3 is 13 amino acids long. CDR3 bases: TGTGCCAGCAGCATTACGGGCCGTCAGCCCCAGCATTTT. This sequence encodes CASSITGRQPQHF.

The chain has TRBV3-1 and TRBJ2-3; TRBD2 might be the D (5 bases). V gave up 4 bases and J gave up 2 bases, with 13 bases separating them. Germline V CDR1 and CDR2: LGHDT, YNNKEL (reference sequence). The CDR3 is 15 residues long. CDR3 residues: CASSLAGSNTDTQYF. The DNA for the CDR3 is TGTGCCAGCAGCCTGGCGGGCTCGAACACAGATACGCAGTATTTT.

This clonotype was observed a few times. A much larger clone lies a single base off, so this may be a read error. The chain recombines TRBV6-5 with TRBJ2-7, with D perhaps matching TRBD1 (6 bases). This CDR3 spans 13 amino acids. Germline CDR1 and CDR2: MNHEY and SVGAGI. V lost 6 bases, J lost 9 bases, and 18 bases lay in between. The CDR3 nucleotides read TGTGCCAGCAGCCTCAGCCCAGGGGACGGGCAGTACTTC. Amino acid sequence: CASSLSPGDGQYF.

The V and J genes are TRBV10-3 and TRBJ2-1; 8 nucleotides line up with TRBD1. The junction had 10 bases not matched to a gene; V was cut back by 6 bases and J by 6 bases. Germline CDR1 reads ENHRY; CDR2 reads SYGVKD. This CDR3 contains 15 residues. In nucleotides, the CDR3 is TGTGCCATCAGCGGGACAGGAGGAACCGCCAATGAGCAGTTCTTC. This sequence encodes CAISGTGGTANEQFF.

The chain employs TRBV4-3 and TRBJ2-3; the D is unclear. Germline CDR1 reads LGHNA; CDR2 reads YSLEER. V shed 4 bases and J shed 4 bases, with 9 bases lying between them. This CDR3 spans 13 amino acids. The CDR3 loop is CASSLQPPDTQYF. CDR3 DNA sequence: TGCGCCAGCAGCCTCCAGCCCCCAGATACGCAGTATTTT.

This clonotype was seen at least ten times. The chain combines TRBV12-3 or TRBV12-4 with TRBJ2-4; 7 nucleotides align to TRBD2. The ends lost 6 bases at V and 7 bases at J; junction bases unmatched: 9. The CDR3 covers 14 residues. The DNA of the CDR3 is TGTGCCAGCAGCCTCGGACTAGATGGGAACATTCAGTACTTC. Protein: CASSLGLDGNIQYF.

The chain is built from TRBV7-8 and TRBJ1-1; no firm D call. The CDR3 spans 16 residues. Looked up from germline, CDR1 is SGHVS and CDR2 is FQNEAQ. The V end was cut by 1 base, the J end by 3 bases, with 15 bases between. CDR3 coding DNA: TGTGCCAGCAGCTTAGAGCTGGGCAGAAGGGACACTGAAGCTTTCTTT. Its protein is CASSLELGRRDTEAFF.

In its sample, this clonotype was seen a few times. V is TRBV12-3 or TRBV12-4 and J is TRBJ1-5, with D hard to call. The CDR3 totals 12 residues. V was shortened by 9 bases and J by 0 bases, with 6 bases between the two germline ends. The CDR3 loop is CASTYSNQPQHF. The DNA for the CDR3 is TGTGCCAGTACATATAGCAATCAGCCCCAGCATTTT.

In its sample, this clonotype was seen a few times. The rearrangement links TRBV7-9 to TRBJ2-3, with no clear D. Trimming stripped 3 bases from V and 2 bases from J, with 6 bases between. The CDR3 spans 13 residues. In germline, CDR1 is SEHNR, CDR2 FQNEAQ (reference sequence). The CDR3 DNA sequence: TGTGCCAGCAGCTTGTGGGACACAGATACGCAGTATTTT. Protein product: CASSLWDTDTQYF.

The sample holds a few counts of this clonotype. In DNA form, the CDR3 reads TGCGCCAGCAGCCAAGACGGTTACGGCTCTGGAAACACCATATATTTT. Its protein is CASSQDGYGSGNTIYF. The chain carries TRBV4-3 and TRBJ1-3; D remains unclear. The CDR3 runs to 16 residues. Germline CDR1 is LGHNA and CDR2 is YSLEER. V lost 0 bases, J lost 0 bases, and 9 bases lay in between.

The chain uses TRBV5-1 and TRBJ2-7, with D perhaps given as TRBD1 or TRBD2 (6 bases each). The V end lost 3 bases, the J end lost 6 bases, and 16 bases lay between the germline ends. The CDR3 is made up of 14 amino acids. Germline CDR1 SGHRS, CDR2 YFSETQ. The DNA for the CDR3 is TGCGCCAGCAGCTCGAGGGGGGTCGACCGCGAGCAGTACTTC. Residues: CASSSRGVDREQYF.

In its sample, this clonotype was seen a few times. The genes are TRBV7-8 and TRBJ2-4, with 9 bases fitting TRBD1. The junction had 8 bases not matched to a gene; V was cut back by 4 bases and J by 7 bases. The CDR3 length is 15 residues. The germline V gene encodes CDR1 SGHVS and CDR2 FQNEAQ. Here the CDR3 DNA reads TGTGCCAGCAGCTCGGGGACAGGGCTGGGGAACATTCAGTACTTC. Translating gives CASSSGTGLGNIQYF.

With regard to this clonotype: This clone may be a read error of a much larger clone one base away. This chain joins TRBV7-9 and TRBJ2-3; D ambiguous. The CDR3 is 16 residues long. Germline V lookup: CDR1 SEHNR, CDR2 FQNEAQ (reference sequence). The CDR3 spells CTSSSPFAKDTDTQYF. In DNA, the CDR3 is TGTACCAGCAGCTCACCCTTCGCGAAGGATACAGATACGCAGTATTTT.

On this clonotype itself: A much larger clone lies a single base off, so this may be a read error. The rearrangement joins TRBV29-1 to TRBJ2-1; no definite D call. The CDR3 sequence is 13 residues long. CDR1 and CDR2 from the germline V gene are SQVTM and ANQGSEA. V gave up 4 bases and J gave up 10 bases, with 17 bases separating them. The CDR3 loop is CSVVPGSSYEQFF. CDR3 DNA sequence: TGCAGCGTTGTTCCAGGAAGCTCCTACGAGCAGTTCTTC.

Many counts were recorded for this clonotype. CDR3 in amino acids: CASSPLTGGSEQYF. The DNA for the CDR3 is TGTGCCAGCAGCCCTTTGACAGGGGGCTCCGAGCAGTACTTC. The chain links TRBV11-2 to TRBJ2-7; 10 bases are a match to TRBD1. This CDR3 spans 14 amino acids. Germline lookup yields CDR1 SGHAT and CDR2 FQNNGV. Germline trimming cut 5 bases from V and 6 bases from J; bases unmatched to any gene: 7. Full variable domain (outside the CDR3, taken from reference TRBV11-2 and TRBJ2-7): EAGVAQSPRYKIIEKRQSVAFWCNPISGHATLYWYQQILGQGPKLLIQFQNNGVVDDSQLPKDRFSAERLKGVDSTLKIQPAKLEDSAVYLCASSPLTGGSEQYFGPGTRLTVT.